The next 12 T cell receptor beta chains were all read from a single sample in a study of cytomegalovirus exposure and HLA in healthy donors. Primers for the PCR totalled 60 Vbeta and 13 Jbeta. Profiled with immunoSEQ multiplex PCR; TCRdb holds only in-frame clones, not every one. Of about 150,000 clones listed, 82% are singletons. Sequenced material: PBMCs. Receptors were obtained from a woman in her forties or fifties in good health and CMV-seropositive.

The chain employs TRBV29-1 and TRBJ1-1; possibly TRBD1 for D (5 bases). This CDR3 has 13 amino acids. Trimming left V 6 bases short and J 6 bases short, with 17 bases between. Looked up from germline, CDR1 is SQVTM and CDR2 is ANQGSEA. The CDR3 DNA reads TGCAGCGTATACAGGTCCGCTTACCCTGAAGCTTTCTTT. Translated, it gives CSVYRSAYPEAFF.

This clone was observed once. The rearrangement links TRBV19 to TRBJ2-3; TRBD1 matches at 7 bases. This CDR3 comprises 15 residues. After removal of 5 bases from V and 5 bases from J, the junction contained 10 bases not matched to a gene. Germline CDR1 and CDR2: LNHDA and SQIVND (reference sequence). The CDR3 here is CASSPARDRVDTQYF. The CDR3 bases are TGTGCCAGTAGTCCCGCGCGTGACAGGGTAGATACGCAGTATTTT.

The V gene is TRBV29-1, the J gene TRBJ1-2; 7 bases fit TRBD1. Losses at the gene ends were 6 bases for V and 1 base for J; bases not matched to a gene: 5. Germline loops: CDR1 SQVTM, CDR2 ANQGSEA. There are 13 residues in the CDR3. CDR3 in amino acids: CSVRDSHNYGYTF. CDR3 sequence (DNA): TGCAGCGTCCGGGACAGCCATAACTATGGCTACACCTTC.

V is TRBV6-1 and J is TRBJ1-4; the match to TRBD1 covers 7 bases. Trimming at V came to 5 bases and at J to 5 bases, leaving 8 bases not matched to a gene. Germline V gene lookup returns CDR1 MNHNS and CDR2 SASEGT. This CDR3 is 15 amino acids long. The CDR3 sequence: CASSRRQGRNEKLFF. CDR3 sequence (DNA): TGTGCCAGCAGTCGTAGACAGGGCAGAAATGAAAAACTGTTTTTT.

The CDR3 region has the DNA TGTGCCAGCAGCCGGTCTGCACAGGGCTCCTACGAGCAGTACTTC. Protein sequence: CASSRSAQGSYEQYF. V usage is TRBV5-4 and J usage is TRBJ2-7; D perhaps matches TRBD1 (6 bases). With 4 bases removed from V and 0 bases from J, the gap between germline ends came to 14 bases. CDR1 and CDR2 from the germline V gene are SGHNT and YYREEE (reference sequence). This CDR3 spans 15 amino acids.

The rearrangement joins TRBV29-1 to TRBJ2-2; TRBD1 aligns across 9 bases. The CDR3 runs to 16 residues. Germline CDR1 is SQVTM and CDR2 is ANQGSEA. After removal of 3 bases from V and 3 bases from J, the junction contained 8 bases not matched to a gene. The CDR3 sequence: CSVESGTGRDTGELFF. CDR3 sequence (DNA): TGCAGCGTTGAGTCCGGGACAGGGCGGGACACCGGGGAGCTGTTTTTT.

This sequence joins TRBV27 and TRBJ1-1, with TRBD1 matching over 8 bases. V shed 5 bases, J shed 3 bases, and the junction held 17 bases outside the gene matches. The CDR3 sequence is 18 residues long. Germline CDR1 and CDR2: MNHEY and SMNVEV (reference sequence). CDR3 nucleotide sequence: TGTGCCAGCAGTCCTAGAAGGACAGGGAGGGGGAAGGACACTGAAGCTTTCTTT. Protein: CASSPRRTGRGKDTEAFF.

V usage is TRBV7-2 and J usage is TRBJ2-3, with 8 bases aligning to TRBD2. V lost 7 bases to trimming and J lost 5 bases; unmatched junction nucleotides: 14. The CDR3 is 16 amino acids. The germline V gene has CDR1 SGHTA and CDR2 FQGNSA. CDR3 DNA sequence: TGTGCCAGCAACTCCCTCTCGGGGGGGGCACAAGATACGCAGTATTTT. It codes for CASNSLSGGAQDTQYF.

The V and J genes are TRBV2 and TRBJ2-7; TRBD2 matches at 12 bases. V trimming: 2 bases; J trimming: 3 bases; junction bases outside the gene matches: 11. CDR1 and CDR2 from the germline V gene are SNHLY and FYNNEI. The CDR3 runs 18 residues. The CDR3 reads CASSEKLAGGLSLYEQYF. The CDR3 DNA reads TGTGCCAGCAGTGAAAAACTAGCGGGGGGCCTCTCCCTCTACGAGCAGTACTTC.

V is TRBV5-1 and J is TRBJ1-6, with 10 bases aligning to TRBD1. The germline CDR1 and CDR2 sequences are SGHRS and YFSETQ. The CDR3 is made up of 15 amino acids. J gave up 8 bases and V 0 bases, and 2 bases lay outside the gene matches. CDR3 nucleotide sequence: TGCGCCAGCAGCTTGGGGACAGGGGGACATTCACCCCTCCACTTT. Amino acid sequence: CASSLGTGGHSPLHF.

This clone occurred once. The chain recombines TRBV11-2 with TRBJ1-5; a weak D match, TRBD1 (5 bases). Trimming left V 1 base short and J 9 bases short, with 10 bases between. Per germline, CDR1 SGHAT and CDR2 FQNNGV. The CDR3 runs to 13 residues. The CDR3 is CASSLGGGRPQHF. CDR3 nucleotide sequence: TGTGCCAGCAGCTTAGGGGGCGGGAGGCCCCAGCATTTT. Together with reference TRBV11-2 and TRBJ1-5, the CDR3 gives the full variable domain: EAGVAQSPRYKIIEKRQSVAFWCNPISGHATLYWYQQILGQGPKLLIQFQNNGVVDDSQLPKDRFSAERLKGVDSTLKIQPAKLEDSAVYLCASSLGGGRPQHFGDGTRLSIL.

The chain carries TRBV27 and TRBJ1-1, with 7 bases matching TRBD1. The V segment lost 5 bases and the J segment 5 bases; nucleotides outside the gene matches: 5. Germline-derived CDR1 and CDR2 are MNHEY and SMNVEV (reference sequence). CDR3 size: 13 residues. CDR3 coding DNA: TGTGCCAGCAGTCTCTACAGGGGAACTGAAGCTTTCTTT. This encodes CASSLYRGTEAFF.